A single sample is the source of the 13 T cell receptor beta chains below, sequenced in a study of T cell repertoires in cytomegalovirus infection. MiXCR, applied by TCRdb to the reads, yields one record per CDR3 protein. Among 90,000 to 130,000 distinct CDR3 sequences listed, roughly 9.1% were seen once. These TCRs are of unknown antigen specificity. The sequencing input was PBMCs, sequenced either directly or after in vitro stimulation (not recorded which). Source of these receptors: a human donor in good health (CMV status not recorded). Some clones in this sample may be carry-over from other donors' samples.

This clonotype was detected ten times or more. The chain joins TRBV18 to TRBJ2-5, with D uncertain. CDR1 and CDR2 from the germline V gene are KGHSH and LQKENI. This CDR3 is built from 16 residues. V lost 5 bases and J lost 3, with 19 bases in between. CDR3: CASSSDLGQAEETQYF. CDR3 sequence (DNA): TGTGCCAGCTCATCCGACCTGGGTCAGGCCGAAGAGACCCAGTACTTC.

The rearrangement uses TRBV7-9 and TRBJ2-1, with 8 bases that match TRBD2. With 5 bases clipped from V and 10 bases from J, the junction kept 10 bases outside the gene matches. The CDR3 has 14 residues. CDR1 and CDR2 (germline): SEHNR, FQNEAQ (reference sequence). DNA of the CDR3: TGTGCCAGCAGCCCAGGGACTAGTGGTTTGGAGCAGTTCTTC. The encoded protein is CASSPGTSGLEQFF.

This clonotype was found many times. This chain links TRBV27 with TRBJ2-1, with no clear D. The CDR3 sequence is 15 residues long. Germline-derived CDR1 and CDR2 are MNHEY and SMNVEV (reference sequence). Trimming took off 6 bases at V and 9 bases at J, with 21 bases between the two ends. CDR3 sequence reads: CASSRYRLGNGEQFF. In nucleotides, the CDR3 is TGTGCCAGCAGCCGGTATCGCCTGGGGAATGGTGAGCAGTTCTTC.

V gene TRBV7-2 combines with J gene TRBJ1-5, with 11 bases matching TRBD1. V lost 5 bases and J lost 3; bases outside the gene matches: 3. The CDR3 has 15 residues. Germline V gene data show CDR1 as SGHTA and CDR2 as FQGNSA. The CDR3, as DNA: TGTGCCAGCAGCCAGGACAGGGGGCTCAATCAGCCCCAGCATTTT. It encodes CASSQDRGLNQPQHF.

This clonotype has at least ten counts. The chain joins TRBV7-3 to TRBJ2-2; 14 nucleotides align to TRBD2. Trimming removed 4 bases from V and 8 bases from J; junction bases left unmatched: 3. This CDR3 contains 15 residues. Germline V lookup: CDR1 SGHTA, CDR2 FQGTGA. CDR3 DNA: TGTGCCAGCAGCTGGGGACTAGCGGGAGCTGGGGAGCTGTTTTTT. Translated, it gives CASSWGLAGAGELFF.

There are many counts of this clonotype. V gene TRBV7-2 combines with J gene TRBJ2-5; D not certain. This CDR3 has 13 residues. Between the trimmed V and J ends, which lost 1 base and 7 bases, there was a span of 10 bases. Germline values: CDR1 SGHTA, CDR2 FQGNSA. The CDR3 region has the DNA TGTGCCAGCAGCTTAGAACGGGCCAGGACCCAGTACTTC. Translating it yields CASSLERARTQYF. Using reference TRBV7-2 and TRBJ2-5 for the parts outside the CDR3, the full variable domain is GAGVSQSPSNKVTEKGKDVELRCDPISGHTALYWYRQSLGQGLEFLIYFQGNSAPDKSGLPSDRFSAERTGGSVSTLTIQRTQQEDSAVYLCASSLERARTQYFGPGTRLLVL.

CDR3 protein: CASSETGVDEQYV. The DNA of the CDR3 is TGTGCCAGCAGCGAAACAGGGGTGGACGAGCAGTACGTC. The V gene is TRBV7-9, the J gene TRBJ2-7, with 7 bases fitting TRBD1. This CDR3 spans 13 amino acids. Germline assignment: CDR1 SEHNR and CDR2 FQNEAQ (reference sequence). J gave up 5 bases and V 5 bases, and 6 bases lay outside the gene matches.

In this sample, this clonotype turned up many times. CDR3 sequence reads: CASRQRQDYQAFF. The CDR3 DNA reads TGTGCCAGCAGACAGAGACAGGACTATCAGGCTTTCTTT. The chain has TRBV6-2 or TRBV6-3 and TRBJ1-1, with D possibly matching TRBD1 (6 bases). This CDR3 spans 13 amino acids. V was shortened by 6 bases and J by 11 bases, with 19 bases between the two germline ends. From germline, CDR1 is MNHEY and CDR2 SVGEGT.

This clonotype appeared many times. CDR3 in DNA: TGTGCCAGCAGCCCCTCTTATTATGGCTACACCTTC. It specifies CASSPSYYGYTF. V usage is TRBV7-9 and J usage is TRBJ1-2, with D hard to call. V lost 5 bases and J 5 bases, leaving 9 bases between the germline ends. The germline V gene encodes CDR1 SEHNR and CDR2 FQNEAQ (reference sequence). This CDR3 has 12 residues. The whole variable domain, remainder taken from reference TRBV7-9 and TRBJ1-2, is DTGVSQNPRHKITKRGQNVTFRCDPISEHNRLYWYRQTLGQGPEFLTYFQNEAQLEKSRLLSDRFSAERPKGSFSTLEIQRTEQGDSAMYLCASSPSYYGYTFGSGTRLTVV.

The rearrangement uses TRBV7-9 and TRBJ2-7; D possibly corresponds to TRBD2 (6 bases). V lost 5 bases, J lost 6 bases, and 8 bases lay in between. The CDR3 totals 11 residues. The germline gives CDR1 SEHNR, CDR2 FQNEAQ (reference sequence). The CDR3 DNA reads TGTGCCAGCAGCCCGGGGGTCGAGCAGTACGTC. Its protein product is CASSPGVEQYV.

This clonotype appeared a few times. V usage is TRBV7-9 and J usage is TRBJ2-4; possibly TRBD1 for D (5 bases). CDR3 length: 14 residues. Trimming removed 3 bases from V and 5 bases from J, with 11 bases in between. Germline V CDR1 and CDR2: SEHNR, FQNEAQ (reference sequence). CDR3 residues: CASSFGARENIQYF. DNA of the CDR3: TGTGCCAGCAGCTTTGGGGCTAGAGAAAACATTCAGTACTTC.

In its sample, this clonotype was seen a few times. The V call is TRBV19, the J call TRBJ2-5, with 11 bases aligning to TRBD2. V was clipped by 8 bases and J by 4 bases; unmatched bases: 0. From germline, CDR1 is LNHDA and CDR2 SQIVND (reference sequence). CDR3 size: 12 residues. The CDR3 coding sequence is TGTGCCAGTGGACTAGCGGGAGAGACCCAGTACTTC. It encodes CASGLAGETQYF.

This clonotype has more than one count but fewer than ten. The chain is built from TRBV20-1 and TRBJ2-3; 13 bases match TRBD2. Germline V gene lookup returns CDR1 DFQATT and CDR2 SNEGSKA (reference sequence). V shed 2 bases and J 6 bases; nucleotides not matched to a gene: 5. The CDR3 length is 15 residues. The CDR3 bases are TGCAGTGCTAGACAGGGACTAGCGGGACGGGATACGCAGTATTTT. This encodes CSARQGLAGRDTQYF.